This T cell receptor beta chain was found in a study of glioma-infiltrating T cells. General study results and limits: Above-expected tissue-blood divergence occurred in all gliomas, most in low-grade ones. Only very few CDR3 sequences appeared in both tissue and blood.

The CDR3 has 15 amino acids. The V gene end was trimmed by 1 base and the J gene end by 4 bases; junction bases not matched to a gene: 6. Per the germline V gene, CDR1 is SGHDN and CDR2 is FVKESK. Using RNA template, CDR3s of TCR alpha and beta were amplified with iRepertoire arm-PCR. TCRdb ran MiXCR on the multiplex PCR reads and lists one entry per CDR3 protein. The sample includes under 150,000 distinct CDR3 sequences, approximately 26% of them seen just once. This clonotype was counted between two and nine times. Antigen: not known. This chain joins TRBV14 and TRBJ2-5; 7 bases match TRBD1. The sequence came from a human donor with low-grade glioma or glioblastoma, undergoing nonglioma brain surgery, or in good health (not recorded which). The sample comprised glioma tissue, nonneoplastic brain tissue, or PBMCs (not recorded which). CDR3 in DNA: TGTGCCAGCAGCCAAGTGAGGGGGCGTTCAGAGACCCAGTACTTC. Translated: CASSQVRGRSETQYF.